The rows below give T cell receptor beta chains drawn from one sample of a study of CD8 T cells in ankylosing spondylitis. TCRdb called the 5' RACE reads again in MiXCR, with one record for every CDR3 protein. The data contain tens of thousands of distinct CDR3 sequences, about 9.3% of them singletons. Sequencing input: blood, either unsorted or a sorted T cell fraction (not recorded which). All receptors derive from a male donor with ankylosing spondylitis or in good health (not recorded which). Both conserved end residues are part of each CDR3. A D gene is named only where the DNA matches it firmly. Clone size is stated in some rows and not others, as once, few, many or a class when expanded.

>many|TRBJ2-2|TRBV5-1|TRBD2
CASSLLGLAVTGELFF
TGCGCCAGCAGCTTGCTCGGACTAGCGGTCACCGGGGAGCTGTTTTTT
>-|TRBJ2-6|TRBV5-1|-
CASSFYDAGGANVLTF
TGCGCCAGCAGCTTTTACGACGCAGGAGGGGCCAACGTCCTGACTTTC
>many|TRBJ2-3|TRBV7-8|TRBD2
CASSRFGTSGRVTQYF
TGTGCCAGCAGTCGTTTCGGGACTAGCGGGAGGGTTACGCAGTATTTT
>many|TRBJ2-1|TRBV4-1|-
CASSQGGPMGYNEQFF
TGCGCCAGCAGCCAAGGCGGGCCGATGGGGTACAATGAGCAGTTCTTC
>few|TRBJ2-7|TRBV3-1|-
CASRLTGGSREQYF
TGTGCCAGCAGACTCACCGGGGGCTCACGAGAGCAGTACTTC
>many|TRBJ2-5|TRBV7-7|TRBD2
CASSSLAGVGETQYF
TGTGCTAGCAGCTCCCTAGCGGGAGTCGGAGAGACCCAGTACTTC
>many|TRBJ2-2|TRBV5-6|-
CASSIPTAAGGELFF
TGTGCCAGCAGCATCCCGACAGCGGCGGGAGGGGAGCTGTTTTTT
>-|TRBJ2-7|TRBV19|-
CASSMWGEGYEQYF
TGTGCCAGTAGTATGTGGGGGGAAGGATACGAGCAGTACTTC
>many|TRBJ2-4|TRBV9|TRBD1
CASSGVRGQENSLAKNIQYF
TGTGCCAGCAGCGGGGTGCGAGGACAGGAGAACTCGCTAGCCAAAAACATTCAGTACTTC
>many|TRBJ2-3|TRBV10-3|-
CAISEEIAGQGTQYF
TGTGCCATCAGTGAGGAAATAGCGGGACAGGGTACGCAGTATTTT
>many|TRBJ1-5|TRBV20-1|-
CSARPREGGHSNQPQHF
TGCAGTGCTAGACCCAGGGAGGGGGGCCATAGCAATCAGCCCCAGCATTTT
>many|TRBJ2-3|TRBV13|TRBD2
CASSARGEMSTDTQYF
TGTGCCAGCAGCGCTCGGGGGGAGATGAGCACAGATACGCAGTATTTT
>many|TRBJ1-2|TRBV5-6|TRBD1
CASSTWTGGRYGYTF
TGTGCCAGCAGCACATGGACAGGGGGCCGGTACGGCTACACCTTC
>many|TRBJ1-4|TRBV5-1|-
CASGQGSSGPNEKLFF
TGCGCCAGCGGTCAGGGATCCTCGGGCCCTAATGAAAAACTGTTTTTT
>many|TRBJ2-1|TRBV5-1|-
CASSNLGTFSSYNEQFF
TGCGCCAGCAGCAACCTGGGGACGTTTAGCTCCTACAATGAGCAGTTCTTC
>many|TRBJ2-5|TRBV20-1|-
CSARDGRGVEETQYF
TGCAGTGCTAGAGATGGGAGGGGGGTAGAAGAGACCCAGTACTTC
>-|TRBJ1-1|TRBV29-1|-
CSVVEGNTEAFF
TGCAGCGTTGTGGAAGGGAACACTGAAGCTTTCTTT
>-|TRBJ2-3|TRBV7-3|-
CASSELSGLDTQYF
TGTGCCAGCAGCGAGCTCAGCGGCCTAGATACGCAGTATTTT
>many|TRBJ2-7|TRBV3-1|TRBD1
CASSQSPGQNYEQYF
TGTGCCAGCAGCCAATCCCCGGGACAGAACTACGAGCAGTACTTC
>many|TRBJ1-1|TRBV6-5|-
CASSYSLSPGGAEAFF
TGTGCCAGCAGTTACTCTTTATCTCCCGGAGGGGCTGAAGCTTTCTTT
>many|TRBJ2-7|TRBV18|TRBD2
CASSLLAGEGEQYF
TGTGCCAGCTCACTGCTAGCGGGAGAAGGGGAGCAGTACTTC
>few|TRBJ2-5|TRBV11-2|-
CASSFGEETQYF
TGTGCCAGCAGCTTTGGGGAAGAGACCCAGTACTTC
>many|TRBJ2-7|TRBV20-1|-
CSARVGSWDEQYF
TGCAGTGCTAGAGTCGGGAGCTGGGACGAGCAGTACTTC
>few|TRBJ2-1|TRBV4-3|TRBD1
CASSQVGQGGNEQFF
TGCGCCAGCAGCCAAGTTGGACAGGGTGGGAATGAGCAGTTCTTC
>many|TRBJ2-3|TRBV20-1|TRBD2
CSAQRFASGNTDTQYF
TGCAGTGCCCAAAGGTTTGCTAGCGGGAACACAGATACGCAGTATTTT
>many|TRBJ2-5|TRBV6-5|-
CASSYSRTETQYF
TGTGCCAGCAGTTACTCTCGTACCGAGACCCAGTACTTC
>many|TRBJ1-6|TRBV7-3|TRBD1
CASSSDRALDQLHF
TGTGCCAGCAGCTCGGACAGGGCCCTCGACCAACTCCACTTT
>many|TRBJ2-1|TRBV11-2|TRBD2
CASSSTSGEHNEQFF
TGTGCCAGCAGCTCGACTAGCGGGGAACACAATGAGCAGTTCTTC
>medium-sized|TRBJ2-7|TRBV20-1|TRBD1
CSARGDRGFGYEQYF
TGCAGTGCTAGAGGGGACAGGGGATTTGGCTACGAGCAGTACTTC
>many|TRBJ2-7|TRBV18|-
CASSPSSKVTYEQYF
TGTGCCAGCTCACCCTCGTCGAAAGTAACCTACGAGCAGTACTTC
>many|TRBJ2-1|TRBV11-2|-
CASSSHAGNEQFF
TGTGCCAGCAGCTCCCACGCGGGCAATGAGCAGTTCTTC
>-|TRBJ2-7|TRBV7-9|-
CASSRDNPYEQYF
TGTGCCAGCAGCCGGGACAATCCTTACGAGCAGTACTTC
>many|TRBJ2-1|TRBV20-1|TRBD2
CSASQWTSGDNEQFF
TGCAGTGCGTCCCAGTGGACTAGCGGAGACAATGAGCAGTTCTTC
>many|TRBJ2-1|TRBV20-1|-
CSPGGDGRWNEQFF
TGCAGTCCCGGTGGGGACGGCAGATGGAATGAGCAGTTCTTC
>many|TRBJ2-4|TRBV21-1|-
CASSKRGRSAKNIQYF
TGTGCCAGCAGCAAAAGGGGCAGGTCAGCCAAAAACATTCAGTACTTC
>many|TRBJ2-2|TRBV7-9|-
CASSFRDTSTGELFF
TGTGCCAGCAGCTTCCGGGACACTTCCACCGGGGAGCTGTTTTTT
>many|TRBJ2-5|TRBV4-1|-
CASSQEPRETQYF
TGCGCCAGCAGCCAAGAACCTAGAGAGACCCAGTACTTC
>many|TRBJ2-2|TRBV12-3/TRBV12-4|-
CASRGLGQGFTGELFF
TGTGCCAGCAGGGGGCTCGGGCAGGGGTTCACCGGGGAGCTGTTTTTT
>many|TRBJ2-3|TRBV9|TRBD1
CASSIWTGTSTDTQYF
TGTGCCAGCAGCATATGGACAGGCACTAGCACAGATACGCAGTATTTT
>many|TRBJ1-5|TRBV12-3/TRBV12-4|-
CASSRMGPHNQPQHF
TGTGCCAGCAGTAGGATGGGCCCCCACAATCAGCCCCAGCATTTT